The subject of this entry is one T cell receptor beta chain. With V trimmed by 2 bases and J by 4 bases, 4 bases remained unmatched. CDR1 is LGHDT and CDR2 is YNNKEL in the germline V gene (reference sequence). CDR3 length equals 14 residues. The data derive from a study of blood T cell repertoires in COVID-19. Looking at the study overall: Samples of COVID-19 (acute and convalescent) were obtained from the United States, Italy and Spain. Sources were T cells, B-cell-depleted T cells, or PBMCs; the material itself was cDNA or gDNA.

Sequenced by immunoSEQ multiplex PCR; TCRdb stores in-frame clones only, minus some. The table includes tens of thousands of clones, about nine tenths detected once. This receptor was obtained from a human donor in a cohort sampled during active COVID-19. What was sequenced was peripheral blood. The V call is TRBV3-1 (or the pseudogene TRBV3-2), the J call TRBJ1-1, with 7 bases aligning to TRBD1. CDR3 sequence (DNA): TGTGCCAGCAGCCAACAGACAGGGAGCACTGAAGCTTTCTTT. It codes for CASSQQTGSTEAFF.